The source of this T cell receptor (beta chain) is a study of tumor and adjacent non-tumor tissue in lung cancer. Study context: Histology: under 15 adenocarcinoma, a couple of squamous cell carcinoma, 1 small cell lung cancer. Samples averaged around 3.9 million productive TCRbeta reads each.

The template was RNA from unsorted bulk tissue. Distant lung tissue was collected more than 3 cm away from the tumor edge. A modified ARM-PCR protocol with three rounds of nested PCR amplified TCRbeta. Using its own MiXCR run on the multiplex PCR reads, TCRdb lists one record per CDR3 protein. The data show about 76,000 distinct CDR3 sequences, with 80% to 90% seen just once and approximately 55% held by the top ten. The CDR3 consists of 16 residues. Germline loops: CDR1 MGHRA, CDR2 YSYEKL. Remarks on this clonotype: What it binds is not known. At one of its ends the junction is not consistent with the germline gene, which may arise from a read error.

Study-wide findings and caveats: Compared with tumor, normal lung showed significantly lower TCR diversity. Top 100 clones took a larger repertoire share in normal lung.

The sequenced material came from distant non-tumor lung tissue. This sequence originates from a man aged 55 to 69 with non-small cell lung cancer. The rearrangement uses TRBV4-1 and TRBJ1-2; TRBD1 aligns across 7 bases. CDR3 coding DNA: TGCGCCAACAGCCCCGGTGGAACAGGGGACTACTGTGGCTACATCTTC. Amino acids: CANSPGGTGDYCGYIF.